The clone carrying this T cell receptor beta chain was detected once. Its antigen is still unknown. Generated by immunoSEQ multiplex PCR, the TCRdb table keeps only in-frame clones and is missing some. Among tens of thousands of clones listed, more than 90% were seen once. Trimming removed 7 bases from V and 4 bases from J, with 15 bases in between. CDR1 SQVTM and CDR2 ANQGSEA come from the germline V gene. This CDR3 has 13 residues. This sample stems from a study of OX40 agonist ivuxolimab in advanced cancers. Turning to the study itself: Subjects had a mean age of around 60 years, with a range of about 23 to 79; just over 80% were male. Three individuals attained partial responses, comprising one hepatocellular carcinoma case and two cutaneous melanoma cases. Points from the study as a whole: On average, CD8+ T cells showed a greater number of expanded clones than CD4+.

The chain recombines TRBV29-1 with TRBJ2-3, with a weak D call TRBD2 (5 bases). Sequencing used CD4+ or CD8+ T cells sorted from blood, obtained in a trial of the OX40 agonist ivuxolimab. This clonotype originated in an adult with an advanced solid tumor such as melanoma, head and neck, liver or kidney cancer. CDR3 sequence (DNA): TGCAGCGCCCGGTACGGGGTTCCAGATACGCAGTATTTT. The encoded protein is CSARYGVPDTQYF.